Included here is one T cell receptor beta chain sequence, with context. Assay used: immunoSEQ multiplex PCR; TCRdb lists only in-frame clones, some missing. The sample holds tens of thousands of clones; approximately 86% are singletons and the top ten take about 3.6%. Trimming cost V 5 bases and J 7 bases; bases outside gene matches: 6. There are 15 residues in the CDR3. This sample was included in a study of blood T cell repertoires in COVID-19. Study summary: Samples came from the United States, Italy and Spain, spanning acute and convalescent COVID-19.

During active infection, Seattle patients enrolled and were then monitored through disease. The material sequenced was peripheral blood. This TCR was recovered from a man in his forties with COVID-19, enrolled during active disease. This rearrangement joins TRBV6-7 to TRBJ2-1; 12 positions agree with TRBD2. TRBV6-7 is an ORF, and what it does is uncertain. The CDR3 loop is CASSKTSGRLNEQFF. CDR3 DNA: TGTGCCAGCAGTAAGACTAGCGGGAGATTGAATGAGCAGTTCTTC.